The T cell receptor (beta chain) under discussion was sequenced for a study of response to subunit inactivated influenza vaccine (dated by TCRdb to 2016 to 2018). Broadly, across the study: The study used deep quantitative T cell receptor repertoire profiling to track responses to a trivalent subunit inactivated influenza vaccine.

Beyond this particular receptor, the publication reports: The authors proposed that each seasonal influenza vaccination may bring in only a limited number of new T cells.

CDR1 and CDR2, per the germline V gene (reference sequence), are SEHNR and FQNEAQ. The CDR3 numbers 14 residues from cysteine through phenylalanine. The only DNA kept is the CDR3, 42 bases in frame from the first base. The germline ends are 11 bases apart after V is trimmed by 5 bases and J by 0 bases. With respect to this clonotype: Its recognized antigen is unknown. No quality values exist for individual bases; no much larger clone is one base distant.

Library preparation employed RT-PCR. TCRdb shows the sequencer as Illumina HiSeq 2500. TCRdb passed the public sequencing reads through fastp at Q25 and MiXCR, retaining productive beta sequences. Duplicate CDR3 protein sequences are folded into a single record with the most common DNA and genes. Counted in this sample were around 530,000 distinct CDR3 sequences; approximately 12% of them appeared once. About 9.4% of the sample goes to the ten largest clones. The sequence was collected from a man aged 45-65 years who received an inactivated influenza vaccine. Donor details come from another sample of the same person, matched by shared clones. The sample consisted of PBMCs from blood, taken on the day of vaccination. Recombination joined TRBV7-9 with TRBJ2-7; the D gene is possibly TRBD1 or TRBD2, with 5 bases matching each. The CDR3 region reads CASSRDRYSYEQYF. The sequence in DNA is TGTGCCAGCAGCCGGGACCGTTACTCCTACGAGCAGTACTTC.